The 6 T cell receptor beta chains reported below all come from one sample, sequenced in a study of graft-versus-host responses after intestinal transplantation. Produced via immunoSEQ multiplex PCR; TCRdb's table is partial and in-frame only. The sample holds 100,000 or so clones, 93% seen once. These receptors lack a known antigen. The sample was unstimulated CD8+ T cells sorted from spleen or lymph node cells, taken before intestinal transplant. The receptors shown here come from a human donor who received an intestinal transplant.

The chain links TRBV30 to TRBJ2-1, with 8 nucleotides matching TRBD2. The V gene end was trimmed by 2 bases and the J gene end by 0 bases; junction bases not matched to a gene: 3. The V gene's germline CDR1 is GTSNPN and CDR2 SVGIG (reference sequence). The CDR3 spans 15 residues. The chain's CDR3 is CAWSQRGSSYNEQFF. CDR3 DNA: TGTGCCTGGAGTCAGCGGGGGAGCTCCTACAATGAGCAGTTCTTC.

V is TRBV4-1 and J is TRBJ2-7, with 8 nucleotides matching TRBD1. The CDR3 runs 14 residues. V lost 4 bases and J lost 6; bases outside the gene matches: 8. Germline V gene lookup returns CDR1 MGHRA and CDR2 YSYEKL. CDR3 bases: TGCGCCAGCAGCCCTGACAGGGGTGGGAGCGAGCAGTACTTC. Amino acids: CASSPDRGGSEQYF.

The rearrangement links TRBV5-1 to TRBJ2-7, with 8 bases aligning to TRBD1. After removal of 2 bases from V and 3 bases from J, the junction contained 4 bases not matched to a gene. Germline values: CDR1 SGHRS, CDR2 YFSETQ. CDR3 length equals 14 residues. CDR3 sequence reads: CASSFTGGDYEQYF. CDR3 nucleotide sequence: TGCGCCAGCAGCTTTACAGGGGGTGACTACGAGCAGTACTTC.

V gene TRBV11-3 combines with J gene TRBJ2-6; 10 nucleotides agree with TRBD1. Trimming at V came to 5 bases and at J to 3 bases, leaving 10 bases not matched to a gene. Germline CDR1 is SGHNT and CDR2 is YENEEA. This CDR3 is 18 amino acids long. CDR3 sequence (DNA): TGTGCCAGCAGCACCCCGGGACAGGGGAGTAGTGGGGCCAACGTCCTGACTTTC. Residues: CASSTPGQGSSGANVLTF.

This sequence joins TRBV29-1 and TRBJ1-1, with 12 bases identical to TRBD1. The germline V gene encodes CDR1 SQVTM and CDR2 ANQGSEA. The CDR3 is made up of 18 amino acids. V gave up 6 bases and J gave up 3 bases; unmatched junction bases: 17. The CDR3 is CSVERLVRDRGHDTEAFF. CDR3 nucleotides: TGCAGCGTGGAGCGACTGGTCCGGGACAGGGGGCACGACACTGAAGCTTTCTTT. The full variable domain, its missing parts supplied by reference TRBV29-1 and TRBJ1-1, is SAVISQKPSRDICQRGTSLTIQCQVDSQVTMMFWYRQQPGQSLTLIATANQGSEATYESGFVIDKFPISRPNLTFSTLTVSNMSPEDSSIYLCSVERLVRDRGHDTEAFFGQGTRLTVV.

The chain is built from TRBV4-1 and TRBJ1-2; 7 bases map to TRBD1. After removal of 1 base from V and 3 bases from J, the junction contained 2 bases not matched to a gene. The CDR3 loop spans 14 amino acids. Germline V gene lookup returns CDR1 MGHRA and CDR2 YSYEKL. CDR3 sequence reads: CASSQVRGDYGYTF. As DNA, the CDR3 is TGCGCCAGCAGCCAAGTCAGGGGGGACTATGGCTACACCTTC.